Sequencing of this TCR beta chain was carried out in a study of T cells after yellow fever vaccination. Overall study context: Some fractions had low cell numbers, and these were prepared with SMART-Seq v4 Ultra Low Input. General study findings and limits: The booster saw the reappearance of most primary-vaccination clones (roughly 95% CD4, 88% CD8). FACS-sorted repertoires could harbor abundant contaminating bulk-population clonotypes.

TCRdb re-called the 5' RACE reads with MiXCR, one entry per CDR3 protein. The sample lists 500,000 to 650,000 distinct CDR3 sequences, 17% seen once, with 17% in the top ten. Trimming removed 11 bases at V and 7 bases at J, with 14 bases between. The CDR3 is 12 residues long. Per germline, CDR1 SGHTA and CDR2 FQGNSA. This clonotype was picked up a small number of times. What it binds is unknown. The sequenced sample was PBMCs, obtained 4 to 5 days after the first yellow fever vaccination. V usage is TRBV7-2 and J usage is TRBJ2-2, with D possibly matching TRBD2 (7 bases). This sequence was found in a young man who received the YFV17D yellow fever vaccine. In DNA form, the CDR3 reads TGTACCTCGGGGGGCCGGGTCGGGGAGCTGTTTTTT. It specifies CTSGGRVGELFF.